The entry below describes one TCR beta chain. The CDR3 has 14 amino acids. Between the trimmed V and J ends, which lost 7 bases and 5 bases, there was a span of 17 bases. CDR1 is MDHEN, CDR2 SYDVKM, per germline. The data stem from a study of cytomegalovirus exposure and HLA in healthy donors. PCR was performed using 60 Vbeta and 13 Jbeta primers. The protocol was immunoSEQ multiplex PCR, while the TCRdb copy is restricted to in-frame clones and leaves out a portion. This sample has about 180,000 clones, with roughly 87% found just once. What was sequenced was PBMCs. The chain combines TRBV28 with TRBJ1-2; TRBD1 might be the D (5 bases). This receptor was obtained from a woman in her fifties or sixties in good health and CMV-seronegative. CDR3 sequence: CASTYSRTLYGYTF. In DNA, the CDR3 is TGTGCCAGCACCTATTCCCGGACATTATATGGCTACACCTTC.